A selection of T cell receptor beta chains follows, all from one sample in a study of blood T cell repertoires in COVID-19. This table comes from immunoSEQ multiplex PCR, and its TCRdb copy is limited to in-frame clones, with some not included. The repertoire holds about 42,000 clones, with approximately 90% as singletons. Specimen: peripheral blood. The receptors stem from a human donor in a cohort sampled during active COVID-19. CDR3s include the opening cysteine and the closing phenylalanine or tryptophan. A D gene is named only where the DNA matches it firmly. A clone size is listed for some rows: how often the clone was seen (once, few, many), or a class if it is expanded.

j_call: TRBJ1-5
d_call: NA
clone_size: NA
v_call: TRBV15
cdr3_nt: TGTGCCACCAGCAGAGACAGGGCCCAACATCAGCCCCAGCATTTT
cdr3_aa: CATSRDRAQHQPQHF

j_call: TRBJ1-2
d_call: NA
clone_size: NA
v_call: TRBV16
cdr3_nt: TGTGCCAGCAGCCAAATCGGTTTGCGCGGCTACACCTTC
cdr3_aa: CASSQIGLRGYTF

j_call: TRBJ2-1
d_call: NA
clone_size: NA
v_call: TRBV24-1
cdr3_nt: TGTGCCACCAGTGATTGGGCGACGCTCAATGAGCAGTTCTTC
cdr3_aa: CATSDWATLNEQFF

j_call: TRBJ2-2
d_call: TRBD2
clone_size: NA
v_call: TRBV4-3
cdr3_nt: TGCGCCAGCAGCCAATCACTAGCGGGTGTCGGGGAGCTGTTTTTT
cdr3_aa: CASSQSLAGVGELFF

j_call: TRBJ1-1
d_call: NA
clone_size: NA
v_call: TRBV30
cdr3_nt: TGTGCCTGGAGTGTATACAGGGCGGACACTGAAGCTTTCTTT
cdr3_aa: CAWSVYRADTEAFF

j_call: TRBJ2-7
d_call: TRBD2
clone_size: NA
v_call: TRBV4-2
cdr3_nt: TGTGCCAGCAGCCTTAGCGGGCCCTACGAGCAGTACTTC
cdr3_aa: CASSLSGPYEQYF

j_call: TRBJ1-1
d_call: TRBD1
clone_size: NA
v_call: TRBV6-5
cdr3_nt: TGTGCCAGCAGGACAGGGGGCGTTACTGAAGCTTTCTTT
cdr3_aa: CASRTGGVTEAFF

j_call: TRBJ1-2
d_call: NA
clone_size: NA
v_call: TRBV6-5
cdr3_nt: TGTGCCAGCAGTTACGGACTCCGGGACATATATGGCTACACCTTC
cdr3_aa: CASSYGLRDIYGYTF

j_call: TRBJ2-7
d_call: TRBD1
clone_size: NA
v_call: TRBV4-1
cdr3_nt: TGCGCCAGCAGCCGAGGGACAGACTACGAGCAGTACTTC
cdr3_aa: CASSRGTDYEQYF

j_call: TRBJ2-2
d_call: TRBD2
clone_size: NA
v_call: TRBV18
cdr3_nt: TGTGCCAGCTCACCCGCACTAGCGAGTCACACCGGGGAGCTGTTTTTT
cdr3_aa: CASSPALASHTGELFF

j_call: TRBJ2-7
d_call: TRBD1
clone_size: NA
v_call: TRBV5-4
cdr3_nt: TGTGCCAGCAGCTTAAGGACAGGGGACGAGCAGTACTTC
cdr3_aa: CASSLRTGDEQYF

j_call: TRBJ2-7
d_call: NA
clone_size: once
v_call: TRBV19
cdr3_nt: TGTGCCAGTAGCTACAGGTTAAGGGACGAGCAGTACTTC
cdr3_aa: CASSYRLRDEQYF

j_call: TRBJ1-2
d_call: NA
clone_size: NA
v_call: TRBV6-1
cdr3_nt: TGTGCCAGCAGTGAACCTTTTTTCTATGGCTACACCTTC
cdr3_aa: CASSEPFFYGYTF

j_call: TRBJ2-3
d_call: TRBD1
clone_size: NA
v_call: TRBV4-1
cdr3_nt: TGCGCCAGCAGCCACCCCGATGGGACAGGGGGCACGGATACGCAGTATTTT
cdr3_aa: CASSHPDGTGGTDTQYF

j_call: TRBJ2-7
d_call: NA
clone_size: NA
v_call: TRBV7-2
cdr3_nt: TGTGCCAGCAGCTTAGAGGAAACAGCTCAGTACTTC
cdr3_aa: CASSLEETAQYF

j_call: TRBJ1-1
d_call: TRBD1
clone_size: NA
v_call: TRBV9
cdr3_nt: TGTGCCAGCAGTCCCTCCGGGACAGGGAATATAACAAGGGGAGCTTTCTTT
cdr3_aa: CASSPSGTGNITRGAFF

j_call: TRBJ1-1
d_call: TRBD1
clone_size: NA
v_call: TRBV28
cdr3_nt: TGTGCCAGCTTAGAGGGACAGGGGCGGTCTGAAGCTTTCTTT
cdr3_aa: CASLEGQGRSEAFF

j_call: TRBJ2-2
d_call: NA
clone_size: few
v_call: TRBV9
cdr3_nt: TGTGCCAGCAGCGCTGTACCCCGGGTATCGGGCACCGGGGAGCTGTTTTTT
cdr3_aa: CASSAVPRVSGTGELFF

j_call: TRBJ2-2
d_call: NA
clone_size: NA
v_call: TRBV7-3
cdr3_nt: TGTGCCAGCAGCTTACGAGAGGAAGTGACCGGGGAGCTGTTTTTT
cdr3_aa: CASSLREEVTGELFF